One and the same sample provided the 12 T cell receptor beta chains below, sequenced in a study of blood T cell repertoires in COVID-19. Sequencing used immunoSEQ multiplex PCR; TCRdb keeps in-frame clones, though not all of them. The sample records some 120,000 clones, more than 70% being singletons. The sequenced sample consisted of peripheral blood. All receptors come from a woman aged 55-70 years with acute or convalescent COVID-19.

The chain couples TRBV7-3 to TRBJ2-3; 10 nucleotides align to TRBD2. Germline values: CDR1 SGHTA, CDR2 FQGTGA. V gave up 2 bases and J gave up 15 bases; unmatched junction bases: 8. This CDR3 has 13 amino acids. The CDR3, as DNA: TGTGCCAGCAGCTTAGACCCCGGGACTAGCGCCTATTTT. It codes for CASSLDPGTSAYF.

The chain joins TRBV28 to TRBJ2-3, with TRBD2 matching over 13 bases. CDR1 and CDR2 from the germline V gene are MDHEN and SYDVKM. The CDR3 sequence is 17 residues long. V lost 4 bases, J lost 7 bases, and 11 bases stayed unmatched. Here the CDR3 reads CASSSVGLAGDGNTQYF. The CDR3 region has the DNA TGTGCCAGCAGTTCCGTAGGACTAGCGGGAGATGGGAATACGCAGTATTTT.

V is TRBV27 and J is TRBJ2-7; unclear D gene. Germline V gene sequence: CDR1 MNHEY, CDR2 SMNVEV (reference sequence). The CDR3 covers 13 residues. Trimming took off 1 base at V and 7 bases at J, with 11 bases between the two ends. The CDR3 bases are TGTGCCAGCAGTTTATTCCCTACCGGGGAGCAGTACTTC. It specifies CASSLFPTGEQYF.

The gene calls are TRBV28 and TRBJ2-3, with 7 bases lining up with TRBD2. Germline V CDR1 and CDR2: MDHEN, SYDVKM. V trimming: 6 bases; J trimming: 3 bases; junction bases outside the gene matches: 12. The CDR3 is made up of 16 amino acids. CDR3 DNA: TGTGCCAGCAGCATGCGGGGGAGCTTTGGAACAGATACGCAGTATTTT. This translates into CASSMRGSFGTDTQYF. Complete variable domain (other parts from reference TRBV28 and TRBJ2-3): DVKVTQSSRYLVKRTGEKVFLECVQDMDHENMFWYRQDPGLGLRLIYFSYDVKMKEKGDIPEGYSVSREKKERFSLILESASTNQTSMYLCASSMRGSFGTDTQYFGPGTRLTVL.

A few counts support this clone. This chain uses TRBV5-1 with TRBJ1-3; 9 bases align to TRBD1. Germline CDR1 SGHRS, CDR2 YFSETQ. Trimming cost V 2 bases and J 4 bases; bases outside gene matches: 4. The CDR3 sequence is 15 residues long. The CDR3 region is CASSFTGGLGNTIYF. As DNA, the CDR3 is TGCGCCAGCAGCTTCACAGGGGGCCTAGGAAACACCATATATTTT.

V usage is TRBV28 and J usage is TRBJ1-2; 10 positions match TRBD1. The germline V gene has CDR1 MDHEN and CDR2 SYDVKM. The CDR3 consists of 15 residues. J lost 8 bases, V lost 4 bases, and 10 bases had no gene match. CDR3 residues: CASSSRDRGLKGYTF. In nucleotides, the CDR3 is TGTGCCAGCAGTTCCCGGGACAGGGGTTTAAAGGGCTACACCTTC.

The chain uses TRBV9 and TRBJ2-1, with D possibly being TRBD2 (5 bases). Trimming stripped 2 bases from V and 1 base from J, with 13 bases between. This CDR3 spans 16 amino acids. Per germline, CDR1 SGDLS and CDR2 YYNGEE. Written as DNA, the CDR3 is TGTGCCAGCAGCGTCCCAGCGGAGCCTTCCTACAATGAGCAGTTCTTC. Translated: CASSVPAEPSYNEQFF.

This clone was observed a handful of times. The CDR3 sequence: CASSPLPGASLVGTEAFF. Written as DNA, the CDR3 is TGTGCCAGCTCCCCCTTACCAGGGGCATCTTTGGTTGGCACTGAAGCTTTCTTT. The rearrangement links TRBV18 to TRBJ1-1, with a possible D match to TRBD1 (6 bases). V lost 6 bases and J lost 4, with 27 bases in between. Per germline, CDR1 KGHSH and CDR2 LQKENI. CDR3 size: 18 residues.

In DNA, the CDR3 is TGTGCCAGCACCATCCTCAGGGGGCAGGCTAATGAAAAACTGTTTTTT. Amino acids: CASTILRGQANEKLFF. The chain couples TRBV28 to TRBJ1-4, with 8 bases matching TRBD1. V was pared by 7 bases and J by 3 bases, with 10 bases of the junction left unmatched. This CDR3 spans 16 amino acids. Per germline, CDR1 MDHEN and CDR2 SYDVKM.

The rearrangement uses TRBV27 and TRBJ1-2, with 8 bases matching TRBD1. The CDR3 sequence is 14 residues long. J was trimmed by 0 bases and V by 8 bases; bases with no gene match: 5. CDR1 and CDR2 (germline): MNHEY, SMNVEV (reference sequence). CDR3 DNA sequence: TGTGCCAGCCGTCGGACAGGGACTAACTATGGCTACACCTTC. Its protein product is CASRRTGTNYGYTF.

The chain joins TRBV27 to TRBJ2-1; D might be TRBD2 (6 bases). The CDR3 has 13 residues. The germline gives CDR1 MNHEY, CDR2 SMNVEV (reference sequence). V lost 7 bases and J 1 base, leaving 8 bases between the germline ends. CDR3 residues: CASNSGSYNEQFF. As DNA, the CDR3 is TGTGCCAGCAACAGCGGGTCCTACAATGAGCAGTTCTTC.

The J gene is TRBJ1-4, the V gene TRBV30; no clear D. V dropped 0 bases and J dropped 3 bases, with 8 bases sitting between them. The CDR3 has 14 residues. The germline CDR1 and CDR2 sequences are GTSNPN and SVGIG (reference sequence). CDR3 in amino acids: CAWSVADSNEKLFF. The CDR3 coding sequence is TGTGCCTGGAGTGTGGCGGACTCTAATGAAAAACTGTTTTTT.